A single sample gave rise to the 19 T cell receptor beta chains below, sequenced in a study of T cells expressing NK-cell markers. TCRdb re-called the 5' RACE reads; every CDR3 protein appears as one record, without DNA. The table lists 550,000 to 600,000 distinct CDR3 sequences. Sequences were obtained from blood T cells: a sorted CD56 or NKG2C T cell subset, CD4+ or CD8+ T cells, or bulk PBMC T cells (not recorded which). These receptors all come from a man between 18 and 29 years old in good health.

CDR3 region: CATSRGGPLLRDGEQFF. The chain joins TRBV15 to TRBJ2-1; TCRdb designates TRBD1, a call that cannot be tested without DNA. Germline lookup yields CDR1 LNHNV and CDR2 YYDKDF (reference sequence). CDR3 length equals 17 residues.

This chain connects TRBV13 to TRBJ1-2; no DNA is available, so the TRBD1 call from TCRdb remains unchecked. The length of the CDR3 is 17 residues. Germline loops: CDR1 PRHDT, CDR2 FYEKMQ (reference sequence). The CDR3 sequence is CASSLETGRMIDYGYTF. Drawing the rest from reference TRBV13 and TRBJ1-2, the complete variable domain is AAGVIQSPRHLIKEKRETATLKCYPIPRHDTVYWYQQGPGQDPQFLISFYEKMQSDKGSIPDRFSAQQFSDYHSELNMSSLELGDSALYFCASSLETGRMIDYGYTFGSGTRLTVV.

V and J are TRBV28 and TRBJ2-2. This CDR3 is built from 14 residues. CDR1 is MDHEN, CDR2 SYDVKM, per germline. The CDR3 protein is CASMWQTNTGELFF.

The CDR3 loop is CAIRVRQGGYTF. The rearrangement links TRBV10-3 to TRBJ1-2; TCRdb outputs TRBD1, but without DNA this stays unchecked. The germline V gene encodes CDR1 ENHRY and CDR2 SYGVKD. The CDR3 covers 12 residues.

The V gene is TRBV12-3 or TRBV12-4, the J gene TRBJ1-2; TCRdb lists TRBD1, though no DNA is available to test this call. The CDR3 covers 17 residues. CDR3 residues: CASSSINRDRGMYGYTF.

The rearrangement joins TRBV28 to TRBJ1-5; checking the TCRdb D call of TRBD1 is not possible without DNA. Germline V CDR1 and CDR2: MDHEN, SYDVKM. The CDR3 is made up of 14 amino acids. The CDR3 reads CASRRGGSNQPQHF.

The rearrangement uses TRBV7-9 and TRBJ1-3; the TCRdb call, TRBD1, lacks DNA for checking. The CDR3 loop spans 14 amino acids. From germline, CDR1 is SEHNR and CDR2 FQNEAQ (reference sequence). CDR3 in amino acids: CASSRPSSGNTIYF.

The V call is TRBV27, the J call TRBJ2-1; TCRdb designates TRBD1, a call that cannot be tested without DNA. The V gene's germline CDR1 is MNHEY and CDR2 SMNVEV (reference sequence). This CDR3 comprises 17 residues. The CDR3 is CASSLWTAFAPYNEQFF.

V is TRBV10-3 and J is TRBJ2-7; TCRdb indicates TRBD1, and absent DNA this call remains unverified. This CDR3 is 19 amino acids long. Germline CDR1 is ENHRY and CDR2 is SYGVKD. The CDR3 spells CAISESNPYAQELSYEQYF.

The V and J genes are TRBV7-6 and TRBJ1-1; the D gene TCRdb calls, TRBD1, cannot be checked with no DNA. The CDR3 extends over 14 amino acids. The germline CDR1 and CDR2 sequences are SGHVS and FNYEAQ. The chain's CDR3 is CASSLRQGATEAFF.

This rearrangement joins TRBV20-1 to TRBJ1-1; TCRdb returns TRBD1, unconfirmable since there is no DNA. Germline lookup yields CDR1 DFQATT and CDR2 SNEGSKA (reference sequence). CDR3 length: 12 residues. CDR3 protein: CSAGGRNTEAFF.

The rearrangement joins TRBV11-2 to TRBJ1-6; TCRdb calls TRBD1, which cannot be checked without DNA. Germline-derived CDR1 and CDR2 are SGHAT and FQNNGV. The CDR3 loop spans 18 amino acids. CDR3 region: CASSPLFSRGTNNSPLHF.

The chain links TRBV11-2 to TRBJ1-1; the TCRdb D gene call, TRBD1, has no DNA to confirm it. Germline V gene lookup returns CDR1 SGHAT and CDR2 FQNNGV. The CDR3 has 13 amino acids. This CDR3 reads CASATGGFTEAFF. Full variable domain (outside the CDR3, taken from reference TRBV11-2 and TRBJ1-1): EAGVAQSPRYKIIEKRQSVAFWCNPISGHATLYWYQQILGQGPKLLIQFQNNGVVDDSQLPKDRFSAERLKGVDSTLKIQPAKLEDSAVYLCASATGGFTEAFFGQGTRLTVV.

The chain carries TRBV5-1 and TRBJ2-4. CDR3 size: 17 residues. Germline CDR1 reads SGHRS; CDR2 reads YFSETQ. The CDR3: CASSLGGSPLAKNIQYF.

The chain recombines TRBV6-5 with TRBJ1-5; TCRdb designates TRBD1, a call that cannot be tested without DNA. Germline CDR1 MNHEY, CDR2 SVGAGI. CDR3 length: 17 amino acids. The CDR3: CASSYLDRGFSNQPQHF.

The chain employs TRBV10-3 and TRBJ1-1; TCRdb returns TRBD1, unconfirmable since there is no DNA. This CDR3 has 14 residues. Germline-derived CDR1 and CDR2 are ENHRY and SYGVKD. CDR3: CAITEDRGGTEAFF.

V usage is TRBV5-4 and J usage is TRBJ2-7; the D call of TRBD2 rests on TCRdb alone, since no DNA is present to check it. From germline, CDR1 is SGHNT and CDR2 YYREEE (reference sequence). This CDR3 comprises 14 residues. CDR3 region: CASSLGEAGDEQYF.

The rearrangement links TRBV28 to TRBJ1-2; TCRdb's D gene call, TRBD1, goes unchecked for lack of DNA. Germline CDR1 is MDHEN and CDR2 is SYDVKM. This CDR3 has 14 amino acids. CDR3 residues: CASLTGGQGYGYTF.

The chain links TRBV24-1 to TRBJ2-1; TCRdb's D call, TRBD1, is unchecked because there is no DNA. CDR3 length: 16 residues. Germline V CDR1 and CDR2: KGHDR, SFDVKD. The CDR3: CATSDPSDREPNEQFF.